Presented here are 21 T cell receptor beta chains from one specimen sequenced in a study of PD-L1 blockade in urothelial cancer. Sequenced by immunoSEQ multiplex PCR; TCRdb stores in-frame clones only, minus some. The sample holds over 75,000 clones, approximately 87% seen once. Time point in this sample: pretreatment peripheral blood. Material: PBMCs, obtained around atezolizumab (anti-PD-L1) treatment. The receptors originated from a man aged 55 to 70 with urothelial cancer.

The V call is TRBV11-1, the J call TRBJ2-1; D gene uncertain. V was shortened by 1 base and J by 2 bases, with 6 bases between the two germline ends. CDR3 length equals 14 residues. From germline, CDR1 is SGHAT and CDR2 FQDESV (reference sequence). CDR3 residues: CASSLDLTYNEQFF. CDR3 coding DNA: TGTGCCAGCAGCTTAGACTTGACCTACAATGAGCAGTTCTTC.

Of note for this clone: Sequence at one end of the junction differs from germline and may be a read error. This chain links TRBV7-7 with TRBJ2-2; 10 bases agree with TRBD2. Germline CDR1 reads SSHAT; CDR2 reads FNYEAQ (reference sequence). The CDR3 is 15 amino acids. CDR3 sequence (DNA): TGTGCTAGCAGCCCAAGCGGGGGGGCCCACGGGGAGCTGTTTTTT. This translates into CASSPSGGAHGELFF.

This chain links TRBV19 with TRBJ1-2; D gene ambiguous. Trimming took 3 bases from V and 0 from J, leaving 8 bases between them. The germline gives CDR1 LNHDA, CDR2 SQIVND (reference sequence). This CDR3 comprises 14 residues. The CDR3 region has the DNA TGTGCCAGTAGTATCAGGAATGCTAACTATGGCTACACCTTC. Residues: CASSIRNANYGYTF.

This chain uses TRBV5-1 with TRBJ2-7; D perhaps matches TRBD1 (6 bases). Between the trimmed V and J ends, which lost 4 bases and 6 bases, there was a span of 17 bases. There are 14 residues in the CDR3. Per the germline V gene, CDR1 is SGHRS and CDR2 is YFSETQ. The CDR3 here is CASSHEARGGEQYF. CDR3 nucleotides: TGCGCCAGCAGCCACGAAGCCAGGGGCGGCGAGCAGTACTTC.

J is TRBJ2-1 and V is TRBV2; 12 bases line up with TRBD2. V shed 4 bases and J 3 bases; nucleotides not matched to a gene: 4. The CDR3 covers 16 residues. CDR1 is SNHLY and CDR2 is FYNNEI in the germline V gene. The CDR3 nucleotides read TGTGCCAGCAGTGTCGCTAGCGGGGGGGGCTACAATGAGCAGTTCTTC. It specifies CASSVASGGGYNEQFF.

The chain links TRBV7-5 to TRBJ2-7; TRBD2 is taken as the D call from the table, unchecked against the DNA. TRBV7-5 is tagged as a pseudogene. The CDR3 loop spans 16 amino acids. CDR3 in amino acids: CARSFPASGSLNEQYF. DNA for the CDR3: TGTGCCAGAAGCTTTCCCGCTAGCGGGAGCCTAAACGAGCAGTACTTC.

This chain links TRBV5-6 with TRBJ2-3; 7 positions agree with TRBD1. The CDR3 runs to 16 residues. Germline CDR1 and CDR2: SGHDT and YYEEEE. V lost 4 bases to trimming and J lost 2 bases; unmatched junction nucleotides: 10. The chain's CDR3 is CASSPLQGFPTDTQYF. CDR3 DNA: TGTGCCAGCAGCCCCTTACAGGGGTTCCCCACAGATACGCAGTATTTT.

The chain has TRBV5-5 and TRBJ1-1, with D tentatively TRBD1 (6 bases). V dropped 0 bases and J dropped 4 bases, with 19 bases sitting between them. CDR3 length: 17 amino acids. Germline CDR1 SGHKS, CDR2 YYEKEE (reference sequence). The CDR3 reads CASSLASATLGGTEAFF. As DNA, the CDR3 is TGTGCCAGCAGCTTGGCCTCGGCAACCCTAGGGGGCACTGAAGCTTTCTTT.

This clone was detected only once. The chain carries TRBV27 and TRBJ2-1, with TRBD2 matching over 9 bases. From germline, CDR1 is MNHEY and CDR2 SMNVEV (reference sequence). The V and J ends lost 2 bases and 8 bases, in that order; junction bases with no gene match: 7. The CDR3 is made up of 15 amino acids. The CDR3 sequence is CASSLVPGLADEQFF. The DNA of the CDR3 is TGTGCCAGCAGTTTAGTCCCGGGACTAGCTGATGAGCAGTTCTTC.

The V gene is TRBV7-3, the J gene TRBJ1-5; the D is unclear. There are 15 residues in the CDR3. V dropped 5 bases and J dropped 0 bases, with 11 bases sitting between them. The germline V gene has CDR1 SGHTA and CDR2 FQGTGA. CDR3 bases: TGTGCCAGCAGCCACGAAGCTGATAGCAATCAGCCCCAGCATTTT. Its protein product is CASSHEADSNQPQHF.

V is TRBV5-4 and J is TRBJ2-3; 12 bases map to TRBD2. CDR3 length: 17 amino acids. V dropped 4 bases and J dropped 2; count of bases not matched to a gene: 8. CDR1 is SGHNT and CDR2 is YYREEE in the germline V gene (reference sequence). CDR3 DNA sequence: TGTGCCAGCAGCCCCGGGACTAGCGGGCTGGACACAGATACGCAGTATTTT. This translates into CASSPGTSGLDTDTQYF.

The rearrangement links TRBV5-1 to TRBJ2-7; possibly TRBD1 for D (5 bases). The CDR3 totals 15 residues. The ends were cut back, 0 bases at V and 5 bases at J, with 15 bases in the middle. The germline V gene encodes CDR1 SGHRS and CDR2 YFSETQ. The CDR3 sequence is CASSLDRPFVDEQYF. CDR3 DNA: TGCGCCAGCAGCTTGGACAGGCCCTTCGTCGACGAGCAGTACTTC.

The chain employs TRBV5-1 and TRBJ1-1; 10 positions match TRBD1. V was pared by 4 bases and J by 7 bases, with 7 bases of the junction left unmatched. The CDR3 sequence is 14 residues long. Germline lookup yields CDR1 SGHRS and CDR2 YFSETQ. For the CDR3, the DNA is TGCGCCAGCAGCCGGACGACAGGGGGCGGTGAAGCTTTCTTT. Translated, it gives CASSRTTGGGEAFF.

The chain has TRBV18 and TRBJ2-4; 7 bases align to TRBD2. V shed 3 bases and J 9 bases; nucleotides not matched to a gene: 8. Looked up from germline, CDR1 is KGHSH and CDR2 is LQKENI. This CDR3 has 14 amino acids. In DNA, the CDR3 is TGTGCCAGCTCACCTCAGACTAGCCCAAGCATTCAGTACTTC. Translation gives CASSPQTSPSIQYF. The full variable domain, rest sourced from reference TRBV18 and TRBJ2-4, is NAGVMQNPRHLVRRRGQEARLRCSPMKGHSHVYWYRQLPEEGLKFMVYLQKENIIDESGMPKERFSAEFPKEGPSILRIQQVVRGDSAAYFCASSPQTSPSIQYFGAGTRLSVL.

This clone came up once. The V gene is TRBV6-1, the J gene TRBJ2-1, with TRBD1 identical over 12 bases. Trimming cost V 2 bases and J 7 bases; bases outside gene matches: 3. CDR3 length: 15 residues. Germline CDR1 and CDR2: MNHNS and SASEGT. This chain's CDR3 is CASSEPGQGANEQFF. In DNA, the CDR3 is TGTGCCAGCAGTGAACCGGGACAGGGGGCGAATGAGCAGTTCTTC.

The chain carries TRBV18 and TRBJ2-3, with 8 bases that match TRBD1. Germline CDR1 and CDR2: KGHSH and LQKENI. There are 15 residues in the CDR3. Losses at the gene ends were 6 bases for V and 4 bases for J; bases not matched to a gene: 9. CDR3 loop: CASSPGGDRSDTQYF. CDR3 bases: TGTGCCAGCTCGCCAGGGGGCGATCGATCAGATACGCAGTATTTT.

The chain is built from TRBV19 and TRBJ2-3, with D possibly being TRBD2 (5 bases). The CDR3 sequence is 14 residues long. Germline loops: CDR1 LNHDA, CDR2 SQIVND (reference sequence). V dropped 0 bases and J dropped 4 bases, with 8 bases sitting between them. The CDR3 here is CASSIEAGADTQYF. Here the CDR3 DNA reads TGTGCCAGTAGTATAGAAGCCGGGGCAGATACGCAGTATTTT.

The gene calls are TRBV28 and TRBJ2-7, with 10 bases that match TRBD1. Germline trimming cut 8 bases from V and 5 bases from J; bases unmatched to any gene: 3. Germline values: CDR1 MDHEN, CDR2 SYDVKM. The CDR3 has 12 amino acids. The CDR3 region is CASGGTGDEQYF. CDR3 nucleotide sequence: TGTGCCAGCGGGGGGACAGGGGACGAGCAGTACTTC.

The chain is built from TRBV6-1 and TRBJ2-7, with 11 bases matching TRBD2. With V trimmed by 6 bases and J by 6 bases, 7 bases remained unmatched. The CDR3 length is 14 residues. The germline V gene has CDR1 MNHNS and CDR2 SASEGT. In DNA form, the CDR3 reads TGTGCCAGCAGGCAAGCAGGGACTAGCGGCGAGCAGTACTTC. Translating it yields CASRQAGTSGEQYF.

The V and J genes are TRBV9 and TRBJ2-5, with D possibly matching TRBD1 (6 bases). CDR3 size: 14 residues. V was shortened by 3 bases and J by 5 bases, with 14 bases between the two germline ends. The germline CDR1 and CDR2 sequences are SGDLS and YYNGEE. CDR3 DNA sequence: TGTGCCAGCAGCGCAGGGGACCCCAGGGAGACCCAGTACTTC. This gives the protein CASSAGDPRETQYF.

V is TRBV7-3 and J is TRBJ2-3; 7 positions agree with TRBD2. The CDR3 is made up of 17 amino acids. Trimming cost V 1 base and J 6 bases; bases outside gene matches: 13. The V gene's germline CDR1 is SGHTA and CDR2 FQGTGA. CDR3 region: CASSLISGLGGWDTQYF. The CDR3 coding sequence is TGTGCCAGCAGCTTAATATCCGGACTAGGCGGATGGGATACGCAGTATTTT.